The present entry profiles one TCR beta chain with its context. This entry comes from a study of blood T cell repertoires in COVID-19. Sequenced by immunoSEQ multiplex PCR; TCRdb stores in-frame clones only, minus some. The repertoire has some 140,000 clones, roughly 80% of them found once; the top ten carry approximately 5%. The sample consisted of PBMCs or T cells enriched from blood (not recorded which). The source of this sequence is a man aged 35-49 years with acute COVID-19.

CDR3 loop: CAWSDTRRGSGYGYTF. The CDR3 DNA sequence: TGTGCCTGGAGTGACACGAGGCGGGGATCAGGCTATGGCTACACCTTC. J is TRBJ1-2 and V is TRBV30; D is undetermined. V was pared by 1 base and J by 4 bases, with 19 bases between. CDR3 length equals 16 residues. Per the germline V gene, CDR1 is GTSNPN and CDR2 is SVGIG (reference sequence).